This T cell receptor (beta chain) came from a study of T cell responses to AZD1222 COVID-19 vaccine. Overall study: Recipients boosted at about 4 weeks or about 12 weeks are pooled.

The study, taken as a whole, reports: Only six or seven AZD1222 recipients were seropositive at baseline. The study reported that nearly half of spike-specific TCRs target unmutated variant regions. In a largely white British group with more females than males, clonal diversity was possibly underestimated.

Looked up from germline, CDR1 is MNHEY and CDR2 is SVGAGI. This CDR3 spans 13 amino acids. Between the trimmed V and J ends, which lost 0 bases and 4 bases, there was a span of 6 bases. Sequencing was performed with immunoSEQ multiplex PCR; in TCRdb, only in-frame clones are kept and a portion is missing. The data hold about 120,000 clones, with approximately 90% observed a single time. As regards this clone: Antigen specificity is unknown.

Sequenced here: peripheral blood, sampled on day 0 of AZD1222 vaccination. The chain employs TRBV6-5 and TRBJ1-1; TRBD1 is a possible D gene (6 bases). The receptor was isolated from an adult in good health. CDR3 nucleotides: TGTGCCAGCAGTTACTCAGGGGGCACTGAAGCTTTCTTT. Encoded protein: CASSYSGGTEAFF.